This T cell receptor (beta chain) was observed in a study of blood T cell repertoires in COVID-19 (dated by TCRdb to 2020 to 2021). Regarding the complete study: Samples from collaborators originated in the United States, Italy and Spain and spanned both the acute and convalescent phases of COVID-19. The samples were drawn from the first 160 participants of the ongoing ImmuneRACE study and from 950 to 1,500 subjects provided by 6 global collaborators. Where available, HLA class I and class II types were obtained from metadata supplied by the sample provider rather than from assay-based typing. The prospective study material was composed of cDNA or gDNA derived from T cells, B-cell-depleted T cells, or PBMCs. The sample metadata nearly always contained a de-identified subject ID, COVID-19 status, age in years and sex. Subjects who had been exposed to COVID-19, were actively infected with it, or had recovered from it provided the deeply sampled blood TCRbeta repertoires that made up the dataset. A freely available public database, intended as a resource for researchers studying the immune response to SARS-CoV-2, is where the repertoires were released. What the research found in general, with its limitations: The quantity of clinical and demographic metadata differed by source and by participant and was supplied without curation.

V is clipped by 4 bases and J by 4 bases, and the sequence between their germline boundaries is 15 bases long. The CDR3, cysteine through phenylalanine, is 14 amino acids long. The kept DNA is CDR3 alone, 42 bases in frame from the first base. The germline V gene sets CDR1 to SGHRS and CDR2 to YFSETQ. Concerning this clone itself: It lacks a known antigen. Base quality data are lacking; no much larger clone is found one base away.

TCRbeta CDR3 regions were amplified from genomic DNA using the immunoSEQ Assay, a bias-controlled multiplex PCR. In the source study's methods: Within the assay, amplification of reference gene primers was used to estimate how many nucleated cells each sample contained. To quantify the absolute abundance of each unique TCRbeta CDR3 rearrangement, sequence reads were collapsed and filtered. For each sample, productive Simpson clonality was calculated as the square root of Simpson's diversity index across productive rearrangements. As stored in TCRdb, this immuneACCESS dataset retains in-frame rearrangements with V and J assigned. A fraction of the clones does not appear; measured against another copy, unresolved V genes explain less than half of the discrepancy, and the remainder lacks a known reason. That table furnishes V, J and clone size, whereas the DNA furnished D and trimming. For this sample the table gives about 100,000 clones, of which about 80% were detected only once. Of the sample, approximately 3.4% falls within the top ten clones.

Each collaborating institution followed its own protocols to collect whole blood in K2EDTA tubes. For TCRbeta analysis, collaborator samples were shipped as frozen whole blood, as isolated PBMCs, or as DNA extracted from either sample type. Sequencing used peripheral blood. The chain is encoded by TRBV5-1 joined to TRBJ2-7, with TRBD1 as a weak D call on 5 bases. The TCR originated in a woman at least 80 years old with active or convalescent COVID-19. CDR3 loop: CASSPTDPGYEQYF. DNA sequence: TGCGCCAGCAGCCCTACGGACCCAGGGTACGAGCAGTACTTC.